This note documents a single T cell receptor (beta chain) sequence. The sample originates from a study of technical replicates of blood from a handful of donors. V dropped 0 bases and J dropped 4; count of bases not matched to a gene: 10. Germline V gives CDR1 LGHNA, CDR2 YNFKEQ. CDR3 length: 18 residues. Libraries were prepared by immunoSEQ multiplex PCR; TCRdb keeps only in-frame clonotypes and omits some of them. The data contain approximately 82,000 clones, around nine tenths of them singletons. The chain employs TRBV4-2 and TRBJ2-1, with 9 bases matching TRBD2. Sequenced: T cells isolated from PBMCs. The TCR was taken from a human donor in good health. CDR3 region: CASSQEGGAGGRYNEQFF. For the CDR3, the DNA is TGTGCCAGCAGCCAAGAAGGTGGGGCGGGAGGGAGATACAATGAGCAGTTCTTC.